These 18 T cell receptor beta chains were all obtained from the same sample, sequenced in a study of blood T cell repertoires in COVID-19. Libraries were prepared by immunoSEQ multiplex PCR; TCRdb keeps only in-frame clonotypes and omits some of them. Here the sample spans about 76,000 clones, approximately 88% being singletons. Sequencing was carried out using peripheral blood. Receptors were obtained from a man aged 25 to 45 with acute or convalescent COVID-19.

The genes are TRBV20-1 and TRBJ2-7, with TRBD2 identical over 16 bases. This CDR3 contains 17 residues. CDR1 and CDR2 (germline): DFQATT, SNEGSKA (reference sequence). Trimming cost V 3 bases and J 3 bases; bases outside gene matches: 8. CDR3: CSASPGTSGRVLYEQYF. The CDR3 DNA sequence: TGCAGTGCTAGTCCCGGGACTAGCGGGAGGGTCCTCTACGAGCAGTACTTC.

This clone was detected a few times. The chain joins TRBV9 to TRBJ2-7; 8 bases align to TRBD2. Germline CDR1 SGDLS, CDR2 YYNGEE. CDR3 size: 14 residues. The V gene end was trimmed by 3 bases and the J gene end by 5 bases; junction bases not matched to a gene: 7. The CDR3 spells CASSGAGGVHEQYF. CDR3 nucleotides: TGTGCCAGCAGCGGGGCGGGGGGTGTCCACGAGCAGTACTTC.

DNA of the CDR3: TGTGCCAGCAGCTCCCCGGAGGGGGGGCGCTACGAGCAGTACTTC. This codes for CASSSPEGGRYEQYF. V and J are TRBV7-9 and TRBJ2-7, with D possibly being TRBD2 (7 bases). The V and J ends lost 4 bases and 3 bases respectively, with 16 bases between them. The CDR3 has 15 amino acids. Germline V lookup: CDR1 SEHNR, CDR2 FQNEAQ (reference sequence).

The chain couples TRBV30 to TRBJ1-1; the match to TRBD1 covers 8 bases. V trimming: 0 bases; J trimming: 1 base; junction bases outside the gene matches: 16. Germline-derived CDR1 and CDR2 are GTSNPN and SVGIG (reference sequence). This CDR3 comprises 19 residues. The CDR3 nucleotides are TGTGCCTGGAGTGTAAGGAGGACAGGGTCGGAAAGGACGAACACTGAAGCTTTCTTT. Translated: CAWSVRRTGSERTNTEAFF.

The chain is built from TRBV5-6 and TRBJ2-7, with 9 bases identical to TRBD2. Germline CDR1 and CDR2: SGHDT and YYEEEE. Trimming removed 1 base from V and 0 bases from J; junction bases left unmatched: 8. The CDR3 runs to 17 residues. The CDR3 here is CASSLRLAGFNSYEQYF. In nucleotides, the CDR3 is TGTGCCAGCAGCTTGAGGCTAGCGGGGTTTAACTCCTACGAGCAGTACTTC.

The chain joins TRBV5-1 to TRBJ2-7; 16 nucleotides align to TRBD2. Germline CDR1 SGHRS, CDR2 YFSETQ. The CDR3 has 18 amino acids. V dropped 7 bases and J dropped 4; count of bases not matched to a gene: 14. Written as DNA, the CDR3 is TGCGCCAGCCGCCTAGGGACTAGCGGGAGGGGGGGTAAATACGAGCAGTACTTC. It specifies CASRLGTSGRGGKYEQYF. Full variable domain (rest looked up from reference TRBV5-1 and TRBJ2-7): KAGVTQTPRYLIKTRGQQVTLSCSPISGHRSVSWYQQTPGQGLQFLFEYFSETQRNKGNFPGRFSGRQFSNSRSEMNVSTLELGDSALYLCASRLGTSGRGGKYEQYFGPGTRLTVT.

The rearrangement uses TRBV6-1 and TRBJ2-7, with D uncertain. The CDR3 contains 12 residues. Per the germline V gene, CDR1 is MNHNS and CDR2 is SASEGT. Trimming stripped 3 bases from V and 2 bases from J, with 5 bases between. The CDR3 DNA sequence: TGTGCCAGCAGTGACAGGACCTACGAGCAGTACTTC. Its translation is CASSDRTYEQYF.

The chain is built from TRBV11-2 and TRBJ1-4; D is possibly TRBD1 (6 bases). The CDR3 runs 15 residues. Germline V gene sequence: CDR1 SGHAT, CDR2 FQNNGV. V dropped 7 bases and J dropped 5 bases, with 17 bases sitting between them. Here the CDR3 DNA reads TGTGCCAGCACCCAAACACGTCAGGGGAATGAAAAACTGTTTTTT. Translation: CASTQTRQGNEKLFF. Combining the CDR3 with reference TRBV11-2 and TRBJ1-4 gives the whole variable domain EAGVAQSPRYKIIEKRQSVAFWCNPISGHATLYWYQQILGQGPKLLIQFQNNGVVDDSQLPKDRFSAERLKGVDSTLKIQPAKLEDSAVYLCASTQTRQGNEKLFFGSGTQLSVL.

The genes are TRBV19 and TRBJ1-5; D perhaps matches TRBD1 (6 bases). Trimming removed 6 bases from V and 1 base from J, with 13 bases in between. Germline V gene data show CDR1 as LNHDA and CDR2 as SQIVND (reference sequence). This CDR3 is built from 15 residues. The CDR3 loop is CASRGRGASNQPQHF. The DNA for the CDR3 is TGTGCCAGTAGGGGTCGGGGGGCAAGCAATCAGCCCCAGCATTTT. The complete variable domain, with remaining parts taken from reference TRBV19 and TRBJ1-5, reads DGGITQSPKYLFRKEGQNVTLSCEQNLNHDAMYWYRQDPGQGLRLIYYSQIVNDFQKGDIAEGYSVSREKKESFPLTVTSAQKNPTAFYLCASRGRGASNQPQHFGDGTRLSIL.

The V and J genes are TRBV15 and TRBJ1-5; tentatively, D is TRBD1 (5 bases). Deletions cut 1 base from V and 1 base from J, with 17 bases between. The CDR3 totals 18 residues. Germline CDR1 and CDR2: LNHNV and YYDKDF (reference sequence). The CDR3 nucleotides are TGTGCCACCAGCAGAGTTAGGGGCGAGGAGTTAAGCAATCAGCCCCAGCATTTT. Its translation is CATSRVRGEELSNQPQHF.

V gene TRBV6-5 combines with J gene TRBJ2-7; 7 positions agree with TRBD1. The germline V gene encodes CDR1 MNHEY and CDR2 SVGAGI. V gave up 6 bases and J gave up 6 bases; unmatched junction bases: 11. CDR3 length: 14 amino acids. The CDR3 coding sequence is TGTGCCAGCAGCTACAGGCCTGACAGGGTCGAGCAGTACTTC. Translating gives CASSYRPDRVEQYF.

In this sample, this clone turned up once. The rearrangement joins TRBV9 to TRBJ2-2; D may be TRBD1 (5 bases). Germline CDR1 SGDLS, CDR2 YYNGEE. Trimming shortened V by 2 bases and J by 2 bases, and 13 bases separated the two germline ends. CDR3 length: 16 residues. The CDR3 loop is CASSVQGTPNTGELFF. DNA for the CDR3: TGTGCCAGCAGCGTGCAGGGTACCCCCAACACCGGGGAGCTGTTTTTT.

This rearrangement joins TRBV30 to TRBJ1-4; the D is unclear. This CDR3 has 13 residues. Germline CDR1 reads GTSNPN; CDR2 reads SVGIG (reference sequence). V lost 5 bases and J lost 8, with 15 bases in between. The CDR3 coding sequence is TGTGCCTGGCGGATTTCGGGTCGCGAAAAACTGTTTTTT. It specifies CAWRISGREKLFF.

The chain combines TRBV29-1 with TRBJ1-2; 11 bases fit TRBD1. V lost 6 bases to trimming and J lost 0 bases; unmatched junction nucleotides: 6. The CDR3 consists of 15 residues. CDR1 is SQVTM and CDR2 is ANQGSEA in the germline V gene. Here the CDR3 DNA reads TGCAGCGTACCCGGGACAGGGGGGACTAACTATGGCTACACCTTC. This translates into CSVPGTGGTNYGYTF.

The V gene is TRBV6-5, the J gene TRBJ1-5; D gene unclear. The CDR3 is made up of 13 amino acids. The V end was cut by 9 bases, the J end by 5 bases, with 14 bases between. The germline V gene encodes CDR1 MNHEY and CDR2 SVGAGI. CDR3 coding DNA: TGTGCCAGTCGTTTCAGGCCAGATCAGCCCCAGCATTTT. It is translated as CASRFRPDQPQHF.

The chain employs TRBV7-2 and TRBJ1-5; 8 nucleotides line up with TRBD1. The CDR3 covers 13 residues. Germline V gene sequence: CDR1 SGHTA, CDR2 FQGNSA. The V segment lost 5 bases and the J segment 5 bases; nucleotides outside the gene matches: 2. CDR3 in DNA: TGTGCCAGCAGCCTACAGGGGGATCAGCCCCAGCATTTT. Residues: CASSLQGDQPQHF.

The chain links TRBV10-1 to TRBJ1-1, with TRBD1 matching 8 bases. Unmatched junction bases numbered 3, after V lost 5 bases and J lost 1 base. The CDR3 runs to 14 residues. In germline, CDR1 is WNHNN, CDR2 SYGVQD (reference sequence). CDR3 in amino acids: CASSTGTGNTEAFF. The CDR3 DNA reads TGCGCCAGCAGTACCGGGACAGGGAACACTGAAGCTTTCTTT.

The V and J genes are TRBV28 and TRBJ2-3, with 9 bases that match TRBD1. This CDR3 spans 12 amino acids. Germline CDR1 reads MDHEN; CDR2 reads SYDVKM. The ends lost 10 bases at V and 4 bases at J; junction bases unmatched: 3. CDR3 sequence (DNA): TGTGCCACCAACAGGGGGCCAGATACGCAGTATTTT. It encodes CATNRGPDTQYF.